The clone carrying this T cell receptor (beta chain) was recorded a few times. The V end lost 5 bases, the J end lost 5 bases, and 22 bases lay between the germline ends. CDR3 length: 18 amino acids. This sample is drawn from a study of sequential checkpoint blockade in melanoma. On the study more broadly: Randomization was 1:1 between first-line nivolumab→ipilimumab and ipilimumab→nivolumab. About 90 pretreatment tumor DNA samples were TCRβ immunosequenced. After nivolumab or ipilimumab alone, roughly 20 patients had week-13 rebiopsies.

This sample's treatment: randomized to nivolumab then ipilimumab (arm A) or the reverse (arm B). Patients had received no earlier DNA-damaging chemotherapy. TCRdb's table, derived via immunoSEQ multiplex PCR, lists solely in-frame clones and lacks some. The sample has under 750 clones, about 22% seen once. The source is a human donor with melanoma. The specimen comprised tumor tissue (inferred from file names), sampled from a patient given nivolumab and ipilimumab in sequence. The chain has TRBV7-1 and TRBJ2-6; D unclear. TRBV7-1 is classed as an ORF, of uncertain function. CDR3 sequence (DNA): TGTGCCAGCAGCCATTGGAGCAGCTCACAAAGTCGGGCCAACGTCCTGACTTTC. Amino acid sequence: CASSHWSSSQSRANVLTF.